The clone carrying this T cell receptor (beta chain) was picked up a small number of times. Antigen: not known. These data are taken from a study of vaccination and CD4 T cells after COVID-19. Overall study: There were six male and four female convalescents, and two of them were Hispanic. Either the Pfizer-BioNTech BNT162b2 or Moderna mRNA-1273 vaccine was given as two doses. Regarding the study as a whole: Convalescent patients had a median around 89% of reactive clones appearing only post-vaccination.

Cultured CD4+ T cell DNA was sequenced using the Oncomine TCR Beta short-read assay. TCRdb re-called the PCR reads through MiXCR, storing one row per CDR3 protein. The sample includes several thousand distinct CDR3 sequences, 50% to 70% of them seen just once. The treatment was: approximately 9-day PBMC culture with coronavirus spike peptide pools or control peptides (ViraFEST assay). Peptide pools at approximately 9.1 ug/ml and IL-2 at 8.5 to 10 IU/ml were added to cultures of a few million PBMCs per well. The CDR3 length is 12 residues. Trimming cost V 6 bases and J 12 bases, with 17 bases left between them. CDR1 is ENHRY, CDR2 SYGVKD, per germline.

Sample: CD4+ T cells from blood, cultured in vitro. The sequence derives from a human donor who had recovered from COVID-19. The rearrangement uses TRBV10-3 and TRBJ1-2; D may be TRBD1 (6 bases). The CDR3 DNA follows: TGTGCCATCAGGGAGGGGGGCATGTCCCACACCTTC. This encodes CAIREGGMSHTF.